At least ten counts were recorded for the clone carrying this TCR beta chain. The antigen remains undetermined. The data derive from a study of blood T cells in healthy people across ages. Points from the study as a whole: Comparison with aged donors showed that long-lived donors had more naive CD4+ cells and higher diversity. Estimates of total diversity, which came from one million sequenced T cells, were considered to be underestimates.

Primed by a sample-barcoded 5' primer and a J-beta primer mix, a second PCR proceeded for 7 to 11 cycles. Each of the samples gave a minimum of 2.5 million paired-end reads that contained CDR3. TCRdb re-derived calls from the 5' RACE reads in MiXCR, one entry per CDR3 protein. The sample lists more than 600,000 distinct CDR3 sequences, around 25% occurring once. CDR3 length: 12 amino acids. Germline-derived CDR1 and CDR2 are MDHEN and SYDVKM. The germline V and J ends were trimmed by 4 bases and 6 bases, with 9 bases remaining between them. This same sample was also part of a study on T cells of mothers and their children. That work states: The study found thymic selection shapes TCR recombination output similarly in related and unrelated pairs.

The sample consisted of blood. The rearrangement joins TRBV28 to TRBJ2-5, with unresolved D. This TCR was sampled from a boy aged 5-17 years in good health. CDR3 region: CASSYSRKTQYF. CDR3 in DNA: TGTGCCAGCAGTTATAGTCGGAAGACCCAGTACTTC.